Detailed here is one T cell receptor (beta chain). The CDR3 is 16 residues long. Per germline, CDR1 SGHTS and CDR2 YDEGEE. V shed 2 bases and J 0 bases; nucleotides not matched to a gene: 5. These data belong to a study of T cells in Graves' hyperthyroidism and ophthalmopathy. Looking at the study overall: Specimen type is peripheral blood, collected at initial diagnosis prior to any treatment.

Diagnosis of hyperthyroidism was new in patients aged 18 to 65, and its duration was under 2 months. Clinical symptoms, serum thyroxine and TRAb, thyroid ultrasound and orbital computed tomography together formed the diagnostic basis. Using RNA transcripts as the source, TCR beta CDR3 regions were amplified. Researchers ran a first-round RT-PCR on the TCR CDR3 using the HTBI primer set. TCRdb used MiXCR to reprocess the multiplex PCR reads, holding one entry per CDR3 protein. Altogether about 840,000 distinct CDR3 sequences are present, around 38% being singletons, with the ten largest covering around 10%.

The rearrangement uses TRBV5-8 and TRBJ1-5; 7 bases agree with TRBD1. Sequencing input: blood. The receptor's source is a man aged 18-30 years with Graves' hyperthyroidism. Written as DNA, the CDR3 is TGTGCCAGCAGCTTCGGGACAGCGAATAGCAATCAGCCCCAGCATTTT. This sequence encodes CASSFGTANSNQPQHF.